This T cell receptor (beta chain) was captured by sequencing in a study of T cells in localized non-small cell lung cancer (dated by TCRdb to about 2020). Broadly, across the study: T cell repertoires of hundreds of early-stage NSCLC patients were analyzed, with tumors being compared against uninvolved tumor-adjacent lungs. A mean age of around 66 years was recorded for the NSCLC patients, of whom 129 were male and some 99 were female. The cohort consisted of 236 treatment-naive NSCLC patients whose localized lung tumors had been resected.

TCR beta CDR3 regions were sequenced from DNA using the immunoSEQ Assay. The original methods were these. T cell density was computed as TCR beta template counts normalized to usable DNA estimated by amplifying housekeeping genes. Using the preseqR package, richness was estimated by extrapolating to 120,000 templates for tissue samples and 400,000 templates for PBMC samples. Clonality was defined by subtracting Pielou's evenness from one. Differential abundance testing on productive amino-acid clonotypes, with a minimum total count of 5 and an alpha of 0.1, was used to identify tissue-enriched TCRs. The Jaccard Index and the Morisita Overlap Index were used to measure how much the repertoires overlapped between compartments. GLIPH grouped TCR beta CDR3s together with public tetramer-defined viral CDR3s, and a viral motif had to include at least three viral sequences and also show V-gene enrichment. TCRdb holds this immuneACCESS table with in-frame rearrangements only. Some clones are missing; in checked studies, unresolved V genes explain under half, and the rest has no known cause. V and J calls and clone size are as listed in that table; D and trimming were resolved from the DNA. Present in this sample are 20,000 to 30,000 clones, about 80% of which were seen just once. The leading ten clones occupy more than 4.5% of the sample.

At diagnosis, tumor, uninvolved tumor-adjacent lung and peripheral blood were collected and then preserved as a mix of FFPE and fresh-frozen material. Blood samples were analyzed as peripheral blood mononuclear cells for TCR repertoire profiling. Findings and caveats that apply to the study as a whole: Higher T cell density in blood was associated with longer overall survival, whereas higher clonality in adjacent lung was associated with shorter survival. Because multi-region tumor sequencing was not done, intratumor heterogeneity could not be ruled out. Uninvolved tumor-adjacent lung showed the highest T cell clonality, higher than tumor, which suggests more focused antigenic responses in the uninvolved tumor-adjacent lung. A median of roughly 60 of the top 100 tumor clones were detected in paired uninvolved adjacent lung, and 25 to 35 of these tumor clones were also found among the top 100 clones of the paired uninvolved adjacent lung. Because of the exploratory design, TCR variables were selected using unadjusted p-values without false-discovery rate correction.

Including cysteine and phenylalanine, the CDR3 has 14 amino acids. Only the CDR3 portion is preserved as DNA: 42 bases, with reading frame beginning at the first base. V and J are truncated by 6 bases and 2 bases respectively, leaving an intervening sequence of 13 bases. For CDR1 and CDR2, the germline V gene lists SNHLY and FYNNEI. On this clone itself: It lacks a known antigen. No quality values exist for individual bases; no much larger clone is one base distant.

Sequencing was performed on PBMCs, taken before any cancer treatment. This TCR came from a man aged 35 to 69 with stage II lung adenocarcinoma. The V and J segments used are TRBV2 and TRBJ1-2, with the identity of the D gene unclear. CDR3 sequence: CASRMEGTNYGYTF. The bases read TGTGCCAGCAGAATGGAGGGTACCAACTATGGCTACACCTTC.